These 30 T cell receptor beta chains were sequenced from one sample in a study of shared clonotypes between healthy human individuals. Sequencing used immunoSEQ multiplex PCR; TCRdb keeps in-frame clones, though not all of them. The data show hundreds of thousands of clones, about 96% seen once. Material for sequencing was naive CD4+ T cells sorted from blood. Stated subset: CD45RA+ positively selected. The receptors stem from a woman aged 30 to 39 in good health.

This chain uses TRBV5-1 with TRBJ2-1, with a weak D call TRBD1 (6 bases). Germline-derived CDR1 and CDR2 are SGHRS and YFSETQ. The V end was cut by 3 bases, the J end by 0 bases, with 16 bases between. The CDR3 loop spans 17 amino acids. CDR3 in amino acids: CASSSMAGTPSYNEQFF. CDR3 nucleotides: TGCGCCAGCAGCTCGATGGCAGGGACACCCTCCTACAATGAGCAGTTCTTC.

The chain uses TRBV19 and TRBJ1-1, with D unclear. Germline CDR1 and CDR2: LNHDA and SQIVND (reference sequence). Trimming removed 3 bases at V and 1 base at J, with 9 bases between. This CDR3 has 14 amino acids. CDR3 region: CASSISHGNTEAFF. CDR3 in DNA: TGTGCCAGTAGTATCAGTCATGGGAACACTGAAGCTTTCTTT.

This chain uses TRBV20-1 with TRBJ2-1; unclear D gene. There are 10 residues in the CDR3. The germline V gene encodes CDR1 DFQATT and CDR2 SNEGSKA (reference sequence). V was pared by 6 bases and J by 9 bases, with 9 bases between. The CDR3 DNA follows: TGCAGTGCACCTATCTGTGAGCAGTTCTTC. It codes for CSAPICEQFF.

The J gene is TRBJ2-7, the V gene TRBV19, with 10 bases lining up with TRBD1. J lost 1 base, V lost 6 bases, and 3 bases had no gene match. Germline V gene sequence: CDR1 LNHDA, CDR2 SQIVND (reference sequence). The CDR3 runs to 14 residues. CDR3 bases: TGTGCCAGTAGACTGGGACAGGGGTCCTACGAGCAGTACTTC. It is translated as CASRLGQGSYEQYF.

CDR3 bases: TGTGCCAGCAGCTTATTGTTAGCGGTCAGCTCCTACAATGAGCAGTTCTTC. Encoded protein: CASSLLLAVSSYNEQFF. V usage is TRBV7-8 and J usage is TRBJ2-1, with TRBD2 as a possible D gene (6 bases). Trimming cost V 2 bases and J 0 bases, with 14 bases left between them. The CDR3 contains 17 residues. Germline V gene lookup returns CDR1 SGHVS and CDR2 FQNEAQ.

This chain links TRBV16 with TRBJ2-2; the D is unclear. Germline V lookup: CDR1 KGHSY, CDR2 FQNENV. With 4 bases removed from V and 1 base from J, the gap between germline ends came to 13 bases. The CDR3 length is 16 residues. The CDR3 loop reads CASSPLIVLNTGELFF. In DNA form, the CDR3 reads TGTGCCAGCAGCCCATTGATAGTATTGAACACCGGGGAGCTGTTTTTT. Based on the CDR3 plus reference TRBV16 and TRBJ2-2, the full variable domain is GEEVAQTPKHLVRGEGQKAKLYCAPIKGHSYVFWYQQVLKNEFKFLISFQNENVFDETGMPKERFSAKCLPNSPCSLEIQATKLEDSAVYFCASSPLIVLNTGELFFGEGSRLTVL.

The chain has TRBV11-2 and TRBJ2-5, with D unclear. Trimming left V 1 base short and J 2 bases short, with 14 bases between. CDR3 length: 16 amino acids. CDR1 is SGHAT and CDR2 is FQNNGV in the germline V gene. The CDR3, as DNA: TGTGCCAGCAGCTTAGGGCTGGCCTTTTTTCAAGAGACCCAGTACTTC. This encodes CASSLGLAFFQETQYF.

The J gene is TRBJ2-1, the V gene TRBV13, with 12 bases identical to TRBD2. Germline V gives CDR1 PRHDT, CDR2 FYEKMQ (reference sequence). V was clipped by 2 bases and J by 9 bases; unmatched bases: 5. The CDR3 runs to 15 residues. CDR3 region: CASSLFLAGGTEQFF. CDR3 in DNA: TGTGCCAGCAGCTTATTTCTAGCGGGAGGGACTGAGCAGTTCTTC.

The chain joins TRBV7-9 to TRBJ2-7; tentatively, D is TRBD1 (6 bases). V lost 4 bases to trimming and J lost 7 bases, with 17 bases between them. CDR1 is SEHNR, CDR2 FQNEAQ, per germline (reference sequence). The CDR3 runs 14 residues. CDR3 bases: TGTGCCAGCAGCTCCTCAGGGGAAATGGGGGAGCAGTACTTC. This gives the protein CASSSSGEMGEQYF.

Turning to this clone: Other DNA sequences within the sample encode an identical CDR3. This chain joins TRBV5-1 and TRBJ2-7, with 10 positions matching TRBD2. The CDR3 consists of 14 residues. Per the germline V gene, CDR1 is SGHRS and CDR2 is YFSETQ. Losses at the gene ends were 0 bases for V and 4 bases for J; bases not matched to a gene: 1. The DNA for the CDR3 is TGCGCCAGCAGCTTGGCTAGCGGGAGATACGAGCAGTACTTC. It translates to CASSLASGRYEQYF.

The rearrangement uses TRBV7-2 and TRBJ1-5; D is unclear. Germline V gene lookup returns CDR1 SGHTA and CDR2 FQGNSA. V was shortened by 1 base and J by 7 bases, with 5 bases between the two germline ends. The CDR3 is made up of 12 amino acids. The CDR3 region is CASSLGVQPQHF. DNA for the CDR3: TGTGCCAGCAGCTTAGGCGTACAGCCCCAGCATTTT.

This chain uses TRBV7-9 with TRBJ1-2; the D is unclear. The CDR3 has 16 amino acids. Germline assignment: CDR1 SEHNR and CDR2 FQNEAQ (reference sequence). V gave up 2 bases and J gave up 2 bases, with 15 bases separating them. The CDR3 is CASSLIPITDNYGYTF. For the CDR3, the DNA is TGTGCCAGCAGCTTAATCCCAATCACAGACAACTATGGCTACACCTTC.

The gene calls are TRBV19 and TRBJ1-1; D uncertain. Germline V gene sequence: CDR1 LNHDA, CDR2 SQIVND (reference sequence). The CDR3 consists of 18 residues. V was shortened by 4 bases and J by 5 bases, with 26 bases between the two germline ends. For the CDR3, the DNA is TGTGCCAGTAGTACCCGGGCCGCGGGAGAATATTCTTCTACTGAAGCTTTCTTT. Protein product: CASSTRAAGEYSSTEAFF.

This chain uses TRBV5-1 with TRBJ2-7, with D possibly being TRBD1 or TRBD2 (5 bases each). This CDR3 region has 13 residues. V was clipped by 0 bases and J by 4 bases, with 8 bases between them. CDR1 and CDR2 (germline): SGHRS, YFSETQ. This chain's CDR3 is CASSLAEGYEQYF. DNA of the CDR3: TGCGCCAGCAGCTTGGCAGAGGGGTACGAGCAGTACTTC. Together with reference TRBV5-1 and TRBJ2-7, the CDR3 gives the full variable domain: KAGVTQTPRYLIKTRGQQVTLSCSPISGHRSVSWYQQTPGQGLQFLFEYFSETQRNKGNFPGRFSGRQFSNSRSEMNVSTLELGDSALYLCASSLAEGYEQYFGPGTRLTVT.

The chain couples TRBV11-2 to TRBJ2-2; D not certain. Germline CDR1 and CDR2: SGHAT and FQNNGV. The CDR3 spans 15 residues. The germline V and J ends were trimmed by 1 base and 2 bases, with 8 bases remaining between them. The CDR3 loop is CASSLVGSNTGELFF. DNA of the CDR3: TGTGCCAGCAGCTTAGTGGGCAGTAACACCGGGGAGCTGTTTTTT.

The chain carries TRBV2 and TRBJ2-7; D may be TRBD1 (5 bases). V lost 7 bases to trimming and J lost 1 base, with 11 bases between them. The CDR3 has 13 amino acids. Germline V gives CDR1 SNHLY, CDR2 FYNNEI. DNA for the CDR3: TGTGCCAGCAAGTTGAGACAGTCCTACGAGCAGTACTTC. It specifies CASKLRQSYEQYF.

This chain uses TRBV27 with TRBJ2-2, with D perhaps matching TRBD2 (6 bases). The CDR3 totals 16 residues. V was cut by 0 bases and J by 7 bases, with 15 bases left in between. CDR1 is MNHEY and CDR2 is SMNVEV in the germline V gene (reference sequence). This CDR3 reads CASSLSAASDVGELFF. CDR3 bases: TGTGCCAGCAGTTTATCGGCTGCTAGCGATGTCGGGGAGCTGTTTTTT.

The chain has TRBV29-1 and TRBJ2-3; D not certain. The ends were cut back, 3 bases at V and 6 bases at J, with 16 bases in the middle. This CDR3 region has 14 residues. Germline V gene sequence: CDR1 SQVTM, CDR2 ANQGSEA. The CDR3 here is CSVDTVMSLDTQYF. The CDR3 region has the DNA TGCAGCGTTGATACAGTAATGTCTTTGGATACGCAGTATTTT.

This chain connects TRBV28 to TRBJ1-2, with a tentative D call TRBD1 (5 bases). Trimming stripped 3 bases from V and 8 bases from J, with 10 bases between. In germline, CDR1 is MDHEN, CDR2 SYDVKM. The CDR3 spans 12 residues. This CDR3 is CASSFGTAGYTF. As DNA, the CDR3 is TGTGCCAGCAGTTTTGGGACCGCCGGCTACACCTTC.

The V call is TRBV30, the J call TRBJ2-7, with D uncertain. The CDR3 has 12 amino acids. Per germline, CDR1 GTSNPN and CDR2 SVGIG (reference sequence). Trimming took 6 bases from V and 0 from J, leaving 9 bases between them. The DNA of the CDR3 is TGTGCCTGTGACCCTAGCTCCTACGAGCAGTACTTC. Protein product: CACDPSSYEQYF.

This clone was seen a handful of times. The V gene is TRBV29-1, the J gene TRBJ1-1; 7 nucleotides match TRBD1. The CDR3 runs 12 residues. V gave up 6 bases and J gave up 8 bases; unmatched junction bases: 9. Germline loops: CDR1 SQVTM, CDR2 ANQGSEA. CDR3 residues: CSVFWGQREAFF. The CDR3 nucleotides read TGCAGCGTCTTTTGGGGACAGCGCGAAGCTTTCTTT.

The V gene is TRBV27, the J gene TRBJ2-2; TRBD2 is a possible D gene (6 bases). There are 15 residues in the CDR3. Trimming cost V 5 bases and J 3 bases, with 13 bases left between them. CDR1 MNHEY and CDR2 SMNVEV come from the germline V gene (reference sequence). The CDR3 protein is CASSRRDRDTGELFF. The DNA of the CDR3 is TGTGCCAGCAGTCGGCGGGACCGAGACACCGGGGAGCTGTTTTTT.

The chain carries TRBV7-8 and TRBJ1-5; no clear D. Per the germline V gene, CDR1 is SGHVS and CDR2 is FQNEAQ. V lost 4 bases, J lost 1 base, and 11 bases lay in between. The CDR3 runs 15 residues. The CDR3 loop reads CASSSRFGSNQPQHF. In DNA, the CDR3 is TGTGCCAGCAGCTCGAGGTTTGGGAGCAATCAGCCCCAGCATTTT.

V gene TRBV5-1 combines with J gene TRBJ2-1; weak D call: TRBD1 (5 bases). V was shortened by 0 bases and J by 0 bases, with 10 bases between the two germline ends. Germline CDR1 is SGHRS and CDR2 is YFSETQ. The CDR3 spans 16 residues. CDR3 nucleotide sequence: TGCGCCAGCAGCTTGGCCAGGGCTAGCTCCTACAATGAGCAGTTCTTC. Translation: CASSLARASSYNEQFF. Complete variable domain (other parts from reference TRBV5-1 and TRBJ2-1): KAGVTQTPRYLIKTRGQQVTLSCSPISGHRSVSWYQQTPGQGLQFLFEYFSETQRNKGNFPGRFSGRQFSNSRSEMNVSTLELGDSALYLCASSLARASSYNEQFFGPGTRLTVL.

This sequence joins TRBV5-1 and TRBJ1-2; D is unresolved. Germline V gives CDR1 SGHRS, CDR2 YFSETQ. Deletions cut 2 bases from V and 0 bases from J, with 11 bases between. The CDR3 is made up of 15 amino acids. CDR3 in DNA: TGCGCCAGCAGCTTCTTCGGCGCGTCTAACTATGGCTACACCTTC. This gives the protein CASSFFGASNYGYTF.

This chain joins TRBV28 and TRBJ2-3, with a tentative D call TRBD2 (6 bases). V lost 1 base, J lost 2 bases, and 16 bases lay in between. The CDR3 is 17 amino acids. Germline V gene data show CDR1 as MDHEN and CDR2 as SYDVKM. CDR3 region: CASSLYLASVDTDTQYF. In nucleotides, the CDR3 is TGTGCCAGCAGTTTATATTTGGCTAGCGTCGACACAGATACGCAGTATTTT.

Concerning this clone itself: The identical CDR3 is also encoded by other nucleotide sequences in the sample. V is TRBV11-2 and J is TRBJ2-2; D is uncertain. The ends were cut back, 1 base at V and 2 bases at J, with 2 bases in the middle. CDR3 length equals 13 residues. Per germline, CDR1 SGHAT and CDR2 FQNNGV. The DNA for the CDR3 is TGTGCCAGCAGCTTAGTTAACACCGGGGAGCTGTTTTTT. Translating gives CASSLVNTGELFF.

The gene calls are TRBV7-2 and TRBJ2-7, with TRBD2 identical over 8 bases. Germline V lookup: CDR1 SGHTA, CDR2 FQGNSA. V dropped 1 base and J dropped 7; count of bases not matched to a gene: 9. This CDR3 is built from 15 residues. The CDR3 DNA sequence: TGTGCCAGCAGCTTAGAACTAGCGGAGGGGGGGGAGCAGTACTTC. This sequence encodes CASSLELAEGGEQYF. The full variable domain, with the rest looked up from reference TRBV7-2 and TRBJ2-7, is GAGVSQSPSNKVTEKGKDVELRCDPISGHTALYWYRQSLGQGLEFLIYFQGNSAPDKSGLPSDRFSAERTGGSVSTLTIQRTQQEDSAVYLCASSLELAEGGEQYFGPGTRLTVT.

This clone was seen once. The chain carries TRBV28 and TRBJ1-1; 7 bases agree with TRBD1. After removal of 10 bases from V and 5 bases from J, the junction contained 13 bases not matched to a gene. CDR1 and CDR2 from the germline V gene are MDHEN and SYDVKM. This CDR3 comprises 14 residues. The CDR3 sequence is CATWGPGGKTEAFF. DNA for the CDR3: TGTGCCACCTGGGGCCCAGGGGGGAAGACTGAAGCTTTCTTT.

This chain connects TRBV30 to TRBJ2-3; 9 nucleotides match TRBD2. V shed 2 bases, J shed 5 bases, and the junction held 8 bases outside the gene matches. Germline lookup yields CDR1 GTSNPN and CDR2 SVGIG (reference sequence). CDR3 size: 15 residues. CDR3 protein: CAWSKGGRAIDTQYF. CDR3 in DNA: TGTGCCTGGAGTAAAGGCGGGAGGGCCATAGATACGCAGTATTTT.